This TCR beta chain was identified during a study of beta chain features in type 1 diabetes. The CDR3 runs to 14 residues. The germline CDR1 and CDR2 sequences are MNHNS and SASEGT. Study-wide results and caveats: Small HLA sub-analyses could not settle whether HLA shapes TCRB rearrangement.

Expressed TCRB transcripts were sequenced because the entire RNA isolate underwent reverse transcription. The method was immunoSEQ multiplex PCR; TCRdb's version includes in-frame clones alone and lacks a portion of them. This repertoire shows about 320,000 clones, 13% to 15% found once; its top ten account for about 6.6%. This clone was observed a handful of times. Its antigen is unidentified. The chain links TRBV6-1 to TRBJ1-4, with a weak D call TRBD1 (6 bases). This receptor was identified in a man aged 30 to 39 in good health. Sequencing was carried out using central memory CD4+ T cells from blood. The CDR3, as DNA: TGTGCTACACGACAGGCCGACATCGGCGAAAAACTGTTTTTT. This gives the protein CATRQADIGEKLFF.